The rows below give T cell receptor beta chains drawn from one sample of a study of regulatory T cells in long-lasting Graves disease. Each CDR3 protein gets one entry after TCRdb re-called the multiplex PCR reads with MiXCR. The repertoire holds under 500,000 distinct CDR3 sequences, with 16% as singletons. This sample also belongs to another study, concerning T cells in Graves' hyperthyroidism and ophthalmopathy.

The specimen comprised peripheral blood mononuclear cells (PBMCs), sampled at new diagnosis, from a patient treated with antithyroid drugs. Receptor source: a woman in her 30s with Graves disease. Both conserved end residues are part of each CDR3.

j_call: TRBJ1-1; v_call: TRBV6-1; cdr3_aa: CASSRRDRGLATEAFF
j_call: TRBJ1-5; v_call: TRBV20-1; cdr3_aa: CSARWDSNQPQHF
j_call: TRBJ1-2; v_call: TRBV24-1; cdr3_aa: CATSDPRGLNDNYGYTF
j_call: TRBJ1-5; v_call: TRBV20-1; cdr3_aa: CSARLSPNQPQHF
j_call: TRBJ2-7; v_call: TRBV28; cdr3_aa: CASSFLTSGSSYEQYF
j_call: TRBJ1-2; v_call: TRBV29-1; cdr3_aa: CSVEGPGGGNYGYTF
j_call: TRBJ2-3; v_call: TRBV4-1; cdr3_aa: CASSPLAGGMADTQYF
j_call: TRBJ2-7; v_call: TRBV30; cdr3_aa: CAWTPRTSGLHPAYEQYF
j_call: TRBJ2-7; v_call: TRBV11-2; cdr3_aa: CASSLRGRFYEQYF
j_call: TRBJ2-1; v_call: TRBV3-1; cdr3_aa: CASSQDNYNEQFF
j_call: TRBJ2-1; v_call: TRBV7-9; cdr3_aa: CASSTGTSRTDEQFF
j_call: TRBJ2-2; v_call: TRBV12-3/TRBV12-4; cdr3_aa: CASSRTTNTGELFF
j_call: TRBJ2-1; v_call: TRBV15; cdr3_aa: CATSGGYNEQFF
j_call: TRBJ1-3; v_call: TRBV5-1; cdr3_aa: CASSLDAAGTIYF
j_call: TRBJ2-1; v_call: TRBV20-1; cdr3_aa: CSASVRDRGVGFYNEQFF
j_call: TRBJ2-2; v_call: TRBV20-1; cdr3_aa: CSARERGRGELFF
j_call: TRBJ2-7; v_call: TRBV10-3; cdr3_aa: CAISDLGLGQDSYEQYF
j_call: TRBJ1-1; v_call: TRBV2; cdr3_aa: CASSATGTEAFF
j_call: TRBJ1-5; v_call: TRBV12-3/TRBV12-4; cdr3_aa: CASSHWDSSNQPQHF
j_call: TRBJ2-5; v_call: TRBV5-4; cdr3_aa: CASSPFRLGVETQYF
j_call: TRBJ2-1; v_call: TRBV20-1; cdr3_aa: CSARARGRKVDNEQFF
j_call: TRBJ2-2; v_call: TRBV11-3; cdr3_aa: CASNGNTGELFF
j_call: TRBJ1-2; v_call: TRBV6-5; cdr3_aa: CASSSSPFGGGSYGYTF
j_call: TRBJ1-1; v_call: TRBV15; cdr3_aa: CATSREVRQGMGNTEAFF
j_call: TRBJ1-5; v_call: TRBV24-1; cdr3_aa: CATSDHRRPGNQPQHF
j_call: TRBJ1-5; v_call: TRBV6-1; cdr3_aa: CASSEWDSNQPQHF
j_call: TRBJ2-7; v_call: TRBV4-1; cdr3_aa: CASSADRGSYEQYF
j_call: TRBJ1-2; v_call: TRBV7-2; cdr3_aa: CASSLSGQSGYGYTF
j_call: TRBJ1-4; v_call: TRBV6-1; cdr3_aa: CASAGAGTVTNEKLFF
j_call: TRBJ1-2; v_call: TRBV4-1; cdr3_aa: CASSLLGRGRNYGYTF
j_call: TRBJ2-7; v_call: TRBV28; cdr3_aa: CASSLWGLMEQYF
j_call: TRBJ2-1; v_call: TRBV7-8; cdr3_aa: CASSVRRESSYNEQFF
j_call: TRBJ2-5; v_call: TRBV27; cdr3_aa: CASSLSGTSGQETQYF
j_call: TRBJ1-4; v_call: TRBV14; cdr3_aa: CASSQESRGRGPNEKLFF
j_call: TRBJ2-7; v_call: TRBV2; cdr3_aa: CASTQEEPPEQYF
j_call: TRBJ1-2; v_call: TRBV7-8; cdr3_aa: CASSPGLRNYGYTF
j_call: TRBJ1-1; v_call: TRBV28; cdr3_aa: CASSYPRGLTEAFF
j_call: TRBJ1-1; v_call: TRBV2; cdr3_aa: CASSEEVDDTEAFF
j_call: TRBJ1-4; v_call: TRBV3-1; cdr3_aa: CASSQLGMNEKLFF
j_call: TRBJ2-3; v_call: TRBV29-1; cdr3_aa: CSAQLTSERTDTQYF
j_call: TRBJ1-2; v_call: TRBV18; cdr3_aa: CASSPTETNYGYTF
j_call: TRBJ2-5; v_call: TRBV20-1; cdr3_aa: CSATGLAVPPLSPETQYF
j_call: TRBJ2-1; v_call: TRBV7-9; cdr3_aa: CASSPRDRQTGEQFF
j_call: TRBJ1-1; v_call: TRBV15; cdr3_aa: CATSRDYNTEAFF
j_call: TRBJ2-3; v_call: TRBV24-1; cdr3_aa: CATSDRLLQKDTQYF
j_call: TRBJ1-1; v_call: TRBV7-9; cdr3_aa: CASSLAGLRGTEAFF
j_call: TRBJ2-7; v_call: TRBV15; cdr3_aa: CATSPAGTKQYF
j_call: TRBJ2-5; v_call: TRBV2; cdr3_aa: CASSERGYQETQYF
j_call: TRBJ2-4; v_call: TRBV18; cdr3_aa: CASSPRVQGTAKNIQYF
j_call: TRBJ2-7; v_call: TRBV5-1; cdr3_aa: CASSLSTGGNEQYF
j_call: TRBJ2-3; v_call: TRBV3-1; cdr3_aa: CASSQERAGTDTQYF
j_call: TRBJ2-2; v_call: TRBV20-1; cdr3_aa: CSASSQGELFF
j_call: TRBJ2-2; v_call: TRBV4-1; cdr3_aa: CASSSRTSGSGELFF
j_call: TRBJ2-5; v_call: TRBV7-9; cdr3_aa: CASEGGPPGVETQYF
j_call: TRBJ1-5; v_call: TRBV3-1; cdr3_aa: CASSQGLGTHQPQHF